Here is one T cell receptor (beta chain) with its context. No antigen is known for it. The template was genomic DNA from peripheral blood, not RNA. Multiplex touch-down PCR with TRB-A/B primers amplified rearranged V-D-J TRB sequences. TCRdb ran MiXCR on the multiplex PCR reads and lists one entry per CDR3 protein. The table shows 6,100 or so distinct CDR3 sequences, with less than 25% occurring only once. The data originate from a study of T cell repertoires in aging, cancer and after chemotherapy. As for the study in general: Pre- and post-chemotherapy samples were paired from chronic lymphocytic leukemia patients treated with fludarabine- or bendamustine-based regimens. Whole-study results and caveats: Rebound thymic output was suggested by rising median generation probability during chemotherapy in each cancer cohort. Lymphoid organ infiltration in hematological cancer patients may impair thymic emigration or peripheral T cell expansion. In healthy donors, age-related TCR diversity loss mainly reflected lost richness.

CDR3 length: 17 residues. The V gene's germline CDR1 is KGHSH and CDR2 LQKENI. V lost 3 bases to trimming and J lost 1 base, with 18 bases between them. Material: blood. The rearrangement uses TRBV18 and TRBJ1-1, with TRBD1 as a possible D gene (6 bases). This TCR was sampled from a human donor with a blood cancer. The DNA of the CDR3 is TGTGCCAGCTCACCGATTGACAGGCTTCCATCGAACACTGAAGCTTTCTTT. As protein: CASSPIDRLPSNTEAFF.